These 19 T cell receptor beta chains were all obtained from the same sample, sequenced in a study of graft-versus-host responses after intestinal transplantation. The protocol was immunoSEQ multiplex PCR, while the TCRdb copy is restricted to in-frame clones and leaves out a portion. The data show more than 65,000 clones, 84% seen once. Their antigens remain unidentified. This specimen consisted of unstimulated CD4+ T cells sorted from spleen or lymph node cells, obtained before transplant. Source of these receptors: a human donor who was the organ donor for an intestinal transplant.

Only one count was recorded for this clone. This rearrangement joins TRBV6-1 to TRBJ1-4; no clear D gene. The CDR3 consists of 16 residues. The germline CDR1 and CDR2 sequences are MNHNS and SASEGT. V lost 2 bases and J 7 bases, leaving 17 bases between the germline ends. CDR3 sequence reads: CASSENLVLVGEKLFF. The CDR3 nucleotides are TGTGCCAGCAGTGAAAATTTGGTTTTAGTTGGTGAAAAACTGTTTTTT.

The chain uses TRBV11-2 and TRBJ2-7, with D possibly matching TRBD2 (6 bases). Germline V gene lookup returns CDR1 SGHAT and CDR2 FQNNGV. The germline V and J ends were trimmed by 3 bases and 2 bases, with 11 bases remaining between them. This CDR3 spans 14 amino acids. The CDR3 here is CASSFRAGTYEQYV. The CDR3, as DNA: TGTGCCAGCAGCTTTAGGGCGGGGACCTACGAGCAGTACGTC.

The chain employs TRBV19 and TRBJ2-2; perhaps TRBD2 as D (6 bases). Germline V CDR1 and CDR2: LNHDA, SQIVND (reference sequence). Trimming cost V 3 bases and J 1 base, with 9 bases left between them. This CDR3 region has 15 residues. CDR3 protein: CASSIPAGNTGELFF. The CDR3 bases are TGTGCCAGTAGTATCCCAGCGGGGAACACCGGGGAGCTGTTTTTT.

The chain combines TRBV5-6 with TRBJ2-3, with 13 bases identical to TRBD2. CDR3 length: 16 amino acids. V was pared by 3 bases and J by 2 bases, with 3 bases of the junction left unmatched. Per germline, CDR1 SGHDT and CDR2 YYEEEE. CDR3 DNA: TGTGCCAGCAGCTCACTAGCGGGGGGGAACACAGATACGCAGTATTTT. Protein product: CASSSLAGGNTDTQYF.

This chain joins TRBV4-2 and TRBJ2-3; TRBD2 aligns across 15 bases. V shed 4 bases and J 2 bases; nucleotides not matched to a gene: 7. CDR1 and CDR2 (germline): LGHNA, YNFKEQ. The CDR3 has 18 amino acids. The CDR3 nucleotides are TGTGCCAGCAGCCCCGGACTAGCGGGGGGGACACCCACAGATACGCAGTATTTT. It encodes CASSPGLAGGTPTDTQYF.

This chain links TRBV14 with TRBJ2-1, with D possibly being TRBD2 (6 bases). V was clipped by 4 bases and J by 8 bases, with 15 bases between them. CDR1 is SGHDN and CDR2 is FVKESK in the germline V gene. The CDR3 spans 14 residues. The CDR3 nucleotides are TGTGCCAGCAGCCCACAACGGGGGTCGGATGAGCAGTTCTTC. Translation gives CASSPQRGSDEQFF. Variable domain in full (rest from reference TRBV14 and TRBJ2-1): EAGVTQFPSHSVIEKGQTVTLRCDPISGHDNLYWYRRVMGKEIKFLLHFVKESKQDESGMPNNRFLAERTGGTYSTLKVQPAELEDSGVYFCASSPQRGSDEQFFGPGTRLTVL.

This clone was recorded only once. The chain couples TRBV18 to TRBJ1-5; 7 bases match TRBD1. The V gene's germline CDR1 is KGHSH and CDR2 LQKENI. There are 15 residues in the CDR3. V lost 3 bases and J lost 2; bases outside the gene matches: 4. The CDR3 loop is CASSPGTARNQPQHF. DNA of the CDR3: TGTGCCAGCTCACCCGGGACAGCTCGCAATCAGCCCCAGCATTTT. Together with reference TRBV18 and TRBJ1-5, the CDR3 gives the full variable domain: NAGVMQNPRHLVRRRGQEARLRCSPMKGHSHVYWYRQLPEEGLKFMVYLQKENIIDESGMPKERFSAEFPKEGPSILRIQQVVRGDSAAYFCASSPGTARNQPQHFGDGTRLSIL.

J is TRBJ1-1 and V is TRBV5-1; D may be TRBD1 (6 bases). V dropped 2 bases and J dropped 1 base, with 12 bases sitting between them. The germline V gene encodes CDR1 SGHRS and CDR2 YFSETQ. This CDR3 is 15 amino acids long. The DNA of the CDR3 is TGCGCCAGCAGCTTCGTGGCAGGGGCGAACACTGAAGCTTTCTTT. This codes for CASSFVAGANTEAFF.

The J gene is TRBJ1-2, the V gene TRBV30, with a possible D match to TRBD1 (5 bases). Germline CDR1 GTSNPN, CDR2 SVGIG (reference sequence). Trimming stripped 4 bases from V and 7 bases from J, with 13 bases between. CDR3 length: 12 residues. The CDR3 sequence: CAWTRGGSGYTF. The CDR3 DNA sequence: TGTGCCTGGACCCGTGGGGGGAGTGGCTACACCTTC.

The CDR3 DNA follows: TGTGCCAGCAGCCAAGCTGAGGGTGGTGGATCCTACGAGCAGTACGTC. It encodes CASSQAEGGGSYEQYV. The V call is TRBV14, the J call TRBJ2-7; D possibly corresponds to TRBD2 (5 bases). CDR3 length: 16 amino acids. V lost 1 base, J lost 1 base, and 14 bases lay in between. CDR1 and CDR2 from the germline V gene are SGHDN and FVKESK.

This chain joins TRBV11-2 and TRBJ2-7; 10 nucleotides match TRBD1. V lost 8 bases and J lost 3; bases outside the gene matches: 4. The CDR3 sequence is 13 residues long. In germline, CDR1 is SGHAT, CDR2 FQNNGV. DNA of the CDR3: TGTGCCAGCCGGCGGACAGGGGGCTACGAGCAGTACGTC. Protein sequence: CASRRTGGYEQYV.

This rearrangement joins TRBV5-1 to TRBJ2-7; 8 bases map to TRBD1. The CDR3 spans 14 residues. Trimming at V came to 4 bases and at J to 6 bases, leaving 9 bases not matched to a gene. The germline V gene encodes CDR1 SGHRS and CDR2 YFSETQ. This chain's CDR3 is CASSVGGTGGEQYV. The CDR3 region has the DNA TGCGCCAGCAGCGTCGGGGGCACAGGGGGCGAGCAGTACGTC.

This chain joins TRBV21-1 and TRBJ2-2; whether TRBD2, the table's D call, matches the DNA was not checked. TRBV21-1 is an annotated pseudogene. This CDR3 has 11 residues. CDR3 protein: CAMAGSGELFF. The CDR3 nucleotides read TGTGCCATGGCGGGGTCCGGGGAGCTGTTTTTT.

This chain joins TRBV9 and TRBJ1-6, with 7 bases lining up with TRBD1. Trimming at V came to 0 bases and at J to 10 bases, leaving 4 bases not matched to a gene. CDR3 length: 14 amino acids. The germline V gene has CDR1 SGDLS and CDR2 YYNGEE. The CDR3 region has the DNA TGTGCCAGCAGCGTAGGGCAGGGGGGATCACCCCTCCACTTT. Its protein product is CASSVGQGGSPLHF.

The rearrangement uses TRBV11-3 and TRBJ1-2; D might be TRBD1 (6 bases). V dropped 5 bases and J dropped 3 bases, with 19 bases sitting between them. Germline V CDR1 and CDR2: SGHNT, YENEEA. The CDR3 runs 16 residues. This CDR3 reads CASSIQDLEGDYGYTF. CDR3 nucleotides: TGTGCCAGCAGCATCCAAGATCTAGAGGGGGACTATGGCTACACCTTC.

As regards this clone: An end of the junction differs from the germline gene, which may be a read error. The rearrangement joins TRBV29-1 to TRBJ2-5, with 7 bases lining up with TRBD1. Germline V gene data show CDR1 as SQVTM and CDR2 as ANQGSEA. The CDR3 length is 12 residues. The CDR3 DNA reads TGCAGCGTAGAAGACAGGGTGGAGACCCAGTACTTC. It yields the protein CSVEDRVETQYF.

V usage is TRBV10-1 and J usage is TRBJ1-6, with 7 bases fitting TRBD1. CDR1 is WNHNN and CDR2 is SYGVQD in the germline V gene (reference sequence). The CDR3 runs to 15 residues. The V segment lost 6 bases and the J segment 10 bases; nucleotides outside the gene matches: 12. The CDR3 is CASSDNRGLRSPLHF. In nucleotides, the CDR3 is TGCGCCAGCAGCGACAACAGGGGTTTACGGTCACCCCTCCACTTT.

V and J are TRBV5-4 and TRBJ1-1, with 7 bases lining up with TRBD1. Germline values: CDR1 SGHNT, CDR2 YYREEE (reference sequence). The CDR3 runs to 15 residues. The J segment lost 4 bases and the V segment lost 3 bases, leaving 9 bases of the junction unmatched. This CDR3 reads CASSSYRGLGTEAFF. The CDR3 DNA follows: TGTGCCAGCAGCTCCTACAGGGGTTTGGGCACTGAAGCTTTCTTT.

The table lists this clone with a count of one. The rearrangement links TRBV7-2 to TRBJ2-2, with D perhaps TRBD1 (5 bases). V lost 3 bases and J lost 1, with 12 bases in between. Germline assignment: CDR1 SGHTA and CDR2 FQGNSA. The CDR3 is made up of 16 amino acids. DNA of the CDR3: TGTGCCAGCAGCTTTCGCGGCCAGGGGAACACCGGGGAGCTGTTTTTT. Its protein product is CASSFRGQGNTGELFF.